The subject of this entry is one TCR beta chain. What it binds is not known. These data belong to a study of cytomegalovirus exposure and HLA in healthy donors. Study outcomes and limitations: Within an earlier analysis, most TCR beta V segments proved productive either about 87% or about 30% of the time. Links to common viral pathogens appeared, in a later analysis, for several of the most significant clusters.

The donors (healthy individuals) were bone marrow donors. Despite likely unrecorded immune exposures, the donors were nominally healthy at the time of sampling. The PCR used 60 Vbeta and 13 Jbeta primers. This table comes from immunoSEQ multiplex PCR, and its TCRdb copy is limited to in-frame clones, with some not included. Among about 120,000 clones listed, approximately 80% were seen once. V gave up 0 bases and J gave up 4 bases; unmatched junction bases: 3. Per germline, CDR1 SGHAT and CDR2 FQNNGV. This CDR3 has 15 amino acids. Sequencing was carried out using PBMCs. This clonotype was obtained from a female donor in good health and CMV-seropositive. This chain uses TRBV11-2 with TRBJ1-1; 9 positions match TRBD1. CDR3 in DNA: TGTGCCAGCAGCTTAGAAGGGACAGGGAGCACTGAAGCTTTCTTT. Residues: CASSLEGTGSTEAFF.